This T cell receptor beta chain was documented in a study of CD8+CD57+ T cells in acquired aplastic anemia. Regarding the study as a whole: CD8+ Simpson's diversity in patients was not significantly different from that in controls.

As for this clonotype: The antigen is unknown.

The patients chosen for sequencing had shown expansion of CD8+CD57+ cells (detected by flow cytometry). V was pared by 4 bases and J by 14 bases, with 12 bases between. Germline lookup yields CDR1 MGHDK and CDR2 SYGVNS. The CDR3 spans 11 residues. TCR beta VDJ combinations and CDR3 sequences were profiled from genomic DNA. TCRdb re-analysed the reads in MiXCR, keeping a single row per CDR3 protein. The table has over 150,000 distinct CDR3 sequences, roughly 60% seen once. Source material: sorted CD4+, CD8+, or CD8+CD57+ T cells (not recorded which) from PBMCs. The chain combines TRBV25-1 with TRBJ2-1; D uncertain. The TCR was taken from a human donor with aplastic anemia. CDR3 sequence reads: CASSGYRAKFF. CDR3 DNA: TGTGCCAGCAGTGGGTATCGGGCGAAGTTCTTC.